A single sample gave rise to the 27 T cell receptor beta chains below, sequenced in a study of blood T cell repertoires in COVID-19. The method was immunoSEQ multiplex PCR; TCRdb's version includes in-frame clones alone and lacks a portion of them. The repertoire includes 30,000 to 40,000 clones, 85% of them detected once, and approximately 14% sits in the top ten. Sequenced material: peripheral blood. The receptors here all came from a human donor in a cohort sampled during active COVID-19.

This rearrangement joins TRBV4-1 to TRBJ2-1; possibly TRBD2 for D (6 bases). Trimming took off 4 bases at V and 8 bases at J, with 12 bases between the two ends. The CDR3 has 13 amino acids. The V gene's germline CDR1 is MGHRA and CDR2 YSYEKL. The DNA for the CDR3 is TGCGCCAGCAGCCGCCCCGGGAGCGATGAGCAGTTCTTC. Protein: CASSRPGSDEQFF.

The V gene is TRBV5-1, the J gene TRBJ2-5; 8 bases map to TRBD2. CDR1 and CDR2 from the germline V gene are SGHRS and YFSETQ. The CDR3 runs to 14 residues. J was trimmed by 3 bases and V by 5 bases; bases with no gene match: 6. Written as DNA, the CDR3 is TGCGCCAGCAGTCCCCCGGGGGGGGAAGAGACCCAGTACTTC. It codes for CASSPPGGEETQYF.

The chain carries TRBV5-1 and TRBJ2-3; 10 positions agree with TRBD2. Trimming at V came to 2 bases and at J to 4 bases, leaving 4 bases not matched to a gene. This CDR3 comprises 15 residues. Germline assignment: CDR1 SGHRS and CDR2 YFSETQ. CDR3 loop: CASSFQRGGSDTQYF. The CDR3 nucleotides read TGCGCCAGCAGCTTTCAGCGGGGGGGCTCAGATACGCAGTATTTT. Full variable domain (missing parts from reference TRBV5-1 and TRBJ2-3): KAGVTQTPRYLIKTRGQQVTLSCSPISGHRSVSWYQQTPGQGLQFLFEYFSETQRNKGNFPGRFSGRQFSNSRSEMNVSTLELGDSALYLCASSFQRGGSDTQYFGPGTRLTVL.

The CDR3 reads CANGTSGANEQFF. The CDR3 DNA follows: TGCGCCAACGGGACTAGCGGGGCCAATGAGCAGTTCTTC. The genes are TRBV5-1 and TRBJ2-1; 13 positions agree with TRBD2. With V trimmed by 9 bases and J by 6 bases, 3 bases remained unmatched. The CDR3 is made up of 13 amino acids. Germline CDR1 SGHRS, CDR2 YFSETQ.

The rearrangement joins TRBV7-2 to TRBJ1-2; the D gene is possibly TRBD1 (6 bases). Trimming pared 5 bases from V and 9 bases from J, leaving 16 bases between. There are 13 residues in the CDR3. The V gene's germline CDR1 is SGHTA and CDR2 FQGNSA. CDR3: CASSLTGPSSYTF. DNA of the CDR3: TGTGCCAGCAGCCTCACAGGGCCTTCGAGCTACACCTTC.

The chain couples TRBV4-1 to TRBJ2-7; 10 bases match TRBD2. The CDR3 covers 16 residues. With 0 bases clipped from V and 5 bases from J, the junction kept 7 bases outside the gene matches. Germline V lookup: CDR1 MGHRA, CDR2 YSYEKL. CDR3: CASSQDLSGRSDEQYF. CDR3 bases: TGCGCCAGCAGCCAAGATCTTAGCGGGAGGAGCGACGAGCAGTACTTC.

The chain carries TRBV6-4 and TRBJ2-2, with a tentative D call TRBD2 (7 bases). The CDR3 totals 15 residues. Germline V gene sequence: CDR1 MRHNA, CDR2 SNTAGT. The V end lost 3 bases, the J end lost 6 bases, and 14 bases lay between the germline ends. CDR3 residues: CASSEAGAGAGELFF. CDR3 in DNA: TGTGCCAGCAGTGAGGCGGGGGCCGGGGCCGGGGAGCTGTTTTTT.

This clone was counted once. The rearrangement joins TRBV4-2 to TRBJ1-5; 7 nucleotides line up with TRBD1. Trimming at V came to 1 base and at J to 6 bases, leaving 9 bases not matched to a gene. Per the germline V gene, CDR1 is LGHNA and CDR2 is YNFKEQ. This CDR3 contains 16 residues. CDR3 residues: CASSQVKTGSVQPQHF. The DNA for the CDR3 is TGTGCCAGCAGCCAAGTTAAGACAGGGTCGGTTCAGCCCCAGCATTTT.

The chain couples TRBV7-6 to TRBJ2-5, with 9 bases identical to TRBD1. Germline lookup yields CDR1 SGHVS and CDR2 FNYEAQ. Germline trimming cut 2 bases from V and 6 bases from J; bases unmatched to any gene: 7. There are 15 residues in the CDR3. CDR3 amino acids: CASSLTHDRGKTQYF. The CDR3 DNA is TGTGCCAGCAGCTTAACGCACGACAGGGGGAAGACCCAGTACTTC.

This chain uses TRBV14 with TRBJ1-6; 9 nucleotides align to TRBD1. This CDR3 is built from 13 residues. V was clipped by 1 base and J by 16 bases; unmatched bases: 5. CDR1 is SGHDN and CDR2 is FVKESK in the germline V gene. For the CDR3, the DNA is TGTGCCAGCAGCCAAGCTACAGGGGGCTTTCTCCACTTT. Its protein product is CASSQATGGFLHF. Supplemented by reference TRBV14 and TRBJ1-6, the full variable domain reads EAGVTQFPSHSVIEKGQTVTLRCDPISGHDNLYWYRRVMGKEIKFLLHFVKESKQDESGMPNNRFLAERTGGTYSTLKVQPAELEDSGVYFCASSQATGGFLHFGNGTRLTVT.

This clone was seen a few times. The V call is TRBV6-5, the J call TRBJ1-2; possibly TRBD1 for D (6 bases). CDR1 and CDR2 from the germline V gene are MNHEY and SVGAGI. This CDR3 has 15 amino acids. The germline V and J ends were trimmed by 7 bases and 4 bases, with 19 bases remaining between them. CDR3 in amino acids: CASTPGVGSSYGYTF. Here the CDR3 DNA reads TGTGCCAGCACCCCAGGGGTGGGCAGTTCCTATGGCTACACCTTC.

V gene TRBV7-9 combines with J gene TRBJ1-3; 7 bases agree with TRBD1. The CDR3 is 15 amino acids. Germline V gene data show CDR1 as SEHNR and CDR2 as FQNEAQ (reference sequence). After removal of 8 bases from V and 0 bases from J, the junction contained 7 bases not matched to a gene. CDR3 loop: CASGPTGVSGNTIYF. CDR3 DNA sequence: TGTGCCAGCGGACCTACAGGGGTCTCTGGAAACACCATATATTTT.

The V and J genes are TRBV5-1 and TRBJ2-3, with D possibly matching TRBD2 (5 bases). The germline CDR1 and CDR2 sequences are SGHRS and YFSETQ. The CDR3 extends over 14 amino acids. The V and J ends lost 4 bases and 2 bases respectively, with 11 bases between them. CDR3 amino acids: CASSPGENTDTQYF. The DNA for the CDR3 is TGCGCCAGCAGCCCCGGGGAAAACACAGATACGCAGTATTTT. Variable domain in full (rest from reference TRBV5-1 and TRBJ2-3): KAGVTQTPRYLIKTRGQQVTLSCSPISGHRSVSWYQQTPGQGLQFLFEYFSETQRNKGNFPGRFSGRQFSNSRSEMNVSTLELGDSALYLCASSPGENTDTQYFGPGTRLTVL.

The chain recombines TRBV11-2 with TRBJ2-2; perhaps TRBD2 as D (5 bases). Germline values: CDR1 SGHAT, CDR2 FQNNGV. The CDR3 extends over 15 amino acids. V lost 5 bases and J lost 1, with 11 bases in between. CDR3 region: CASSRDTVNTGELFF. The CDR3 nucleotides read TGTGCCAGCAGCCGGGATACAGTGAACACCGGGGAGCTGTTTTTT. Based on the CDR3 plus reference TRBV11-2 and TRBJ2-2, the full variable domain is EAGVAQSPRYKIIEKRQSVAFWCNPISGHATLYWYQQILGQGPKLLIQFQNNGVVDDSQLPKDRFSAERLKGVDSTLKIQPAKLEDSAVYLCASSRDTVNTGELFFGEGSRLTVL.

The chain employs TRBV4-1 and TRBJ2-3, with 12 bases matching TRBD2. The CDR3 runs 17 residues. V dropped 0 bases and J dropped 6; count of bases not matched to a gene: 7. The germline gives CDR1 MGHRA, CDR2 YSYEKL. The CDR3 DNA is TGCGCCAGCAGCCAAGATCTAACTAGCGGGGGGAAGGATACGCAGTATTTT. It is translated as CASSQDLTSGGKDTQYF.

The chain recombines TRBV19 with TRBJ1-3; 10 nucleotides align to TRBD1. Trimming removed 7 bases from V and 0 bases from J; junction bases left unmatched: 6. This CDR3 is built from 16 residues. Germline assignment: CDR1 LNHDA and CDR2 SQIVND (reference sequence). CDR3 bases: TGTGCCAGTAACAGCGACAGGGGGCACTCTGGAAACACCATATATTTT. Translation: CASNSDRGHSGNTIYF.

V and J are TRBV7-2 and TRBJ2-7, with TRBD2 as a possible D gene (6 bases). CDR3 length: 15 residues. CDR1 and CDR2 from the germline V gene are SGHTA and FQGNSA. V dropped 1 base and J dropped 3 bases, with 13 bases sitting between them. CDR3 sequence reads: CASSLVQTRSYEQYF. DNA for the CDR3: TGTGCCAGCAGCTTAGTCCAGACTAGAAGCTACGAGCAGTACTTC. The variable domain in full, completed from reference TRBV7-2 and TRBJ2-7, reads GAGVSQSPSNKVTEKGKDVELRCDPISGHTALYWYRQSLGQGLEFLIYFQGNSAPDKSGLPSDRFSAERTGGSVSTLTIQRTQQEDSAVYLCASSLVQTRSYEQYFGPGTRLTVT.

The chain joins TRBV5-1 to TRBJ2-1; 7 bases are shared with TRBD1. The CDR3 totals 15 residues. Germline CDR1 and CDR2: SGHRS and YFSETQ. With 4 bases clipped from V and 3 bases from J, the junction kept 7 bases outside the gene matches. The CDR3, as DNA: TGCGCCAGCAGCAAAAGACAGGGTATCTACAATGAGCAGTTCTTC. The encoded protein is CASSKRQGIYNEQFF.

V is TRBV6-5 and J is TRBJ2-3; 10 bases match TRBD2. CDR3 length: 15 residues. The J segment lost 2 bases and the V segment lost 7 bases, leaving 6 bases of the junction unmatched. Looked up from germline, CDR1 is MNHEY and CDR2 is SVGAGI. The CDR3 sequence: CASKSGGADTDTQYF. CDR3 coding DNA: TGTGCCAGCAAAAGCGGGGGGGCCGACACAGATACGCAGTATTTT.

The chain combines TRBV2 with TRBJ2-1; D uncertain. This CDR3 contains 14 residues. V shed 1 base and J shed 0 bases, with 4 bases lying between them. Germline V gives CDR1 SNHLY, CDR2 FYNNEI. The chain's CDR3 is CASSEDSSYNEQFF. Written as DNA, the CDR3 is TGTGCCAGCAGTGAAGACTCCTCCTACAATGAGCAGTTCTTC.

V usage is TRBV6-5 and J usage is TRBJ1-1, with TRBD1 as a possible D gene (6 bases). Germline V lookup: CDR1 MNHEY, CDR2 SVGAGI. The CDR3 sequence is 12 residues long. Deletions cut 6 bases from V and 7 bases from J, with 12 bases between. CDR3 nucleotides: TGTGCCAGCAGCCCGACAGGCAGTGAAGCTTTCTTT. It yields the protein CASSPTGSEAFF.

This chain links TRBV6-4 with TRBJ2-1; 7 positions agree with TRBD1. The ends lost 3 bases at V and 5 bases at J; junction bases unmatched: 7. This CDR3 is built from 15 residues. In germline, CDR1 is MRHNA, CDR2 SNTAGT. CDR3 sequence: CASSEWGQPDNEQFF. The CDR3, as DNA: TGTGCCAGCAGTGAATGGGGACAGCCGGACAATGAGCAGTTCTTC.

The chain couples TRBV5-4 to TRBJ2-1, with 9 positions matching TRBD2. Germline CDR1 SGHNT, CDR2 YYREEE (reference sequence). After removal of 0 bases from V and 5 bases from J, the junction contained 6 bases not matched to a gene. The CDR3 has 16 amino acids. The CDR3 nucleotides read TGTGCCAGCAGCTTGGCCGGGGCTAGCGGGGACAATGAGCAGTTCTTC. Translation gives CASSLAGASGDNEQFF.

The chain has TRBV14 and TRBJ1-4, with a tentative D call TRBD1 (5 bases). The germline CDR1 and CDR2 sequences are SGHDN and FVKESK. Between the trimmed V and J ends, which lost 0 bases and 4 bases, there was a span of 12 bases. This CDR3 has 16 amino acids. The CDR3 nucleotides read TGTGCCAGCAGCCAAGACGGCGGGGCCCTTAATGAAAAACTGTTTTTT. Amino acid sequence: CASSQDGGALNEKLFF.

This chain connects TRBV7-9 to TRBJ2-7; 12 bases are a match to TRBD1. The length of the CDR3 is 19 residues. CDR1 and CDR2 from the germline V gene are SEHNR and FQNEAQ (reference sequence). The V gene end was trimmed by 7 bases and the J gene end by 0 bases; junction bases not matched to a gene: 16. The CDR3 sequence is CASTQPGTGGVGSSYEQYF. The CDR3 bases are TGTGCCAGCACACAACCCGGGACAGGGGGCGTGGGGAGCTCCTACGAGCAGTACTTC.

V usage is TRBV5-4 and J usage is TRBJ1-2, with D unclear. V was trimmed by 0 bases and J by 0 bases, leaving 15 bases between them. The CDR3 loop spans 17 amino acids. CDR1 is SGHNT and CDR2 is YYREEE in the germline V gene (reference sequence). The CDR3 region is CASSLGAAKGPNYGYTF. Here the CDR3 DNA reads TGTGCCAGCAGCTTGGGGGCAGCCAAAGGCCCTAACTATGGCTACACCTTC.

The genes are TRBV6-1 and TRBJ2-7; D is undetermined. Trimming shortened V by 2 bases and J by 6 bases, and 8 bases separated the two germline ends. Germline CDR1 MNHNS, CDR2 SASEGT. The CDR3 totals 12 residues. This chain's CDR3 is CASSEFPSEQYF. CDR3 in DNA: TGTGCCAGCAGTGAATTCCCCTCCGAGCAGTACTTC.